This section outlines one T cell receptor (beta chain) sequence together with its context. These data originate in a study of cytomegalovirus exposure and HLA in healthy donors. Germline loops: CDR1 LNHDA, CDR2 SQIVND (reference sequence). V lost 2 bases and J lost 6, with 8 bases in between. The CDR3 has 12 amino acids. In the PCR, 60 Vbeta and 13 Jbeta primers were used. Clones were sequenced by immunoSEQ multiplex PCR, and TCRdb holds only the in-frame ones, with some missing. The repertoire holds around 100,000 clones, with 65% to 85% as singletons. This sequence originates from a woman between 40 and 50 years old in good health and CMV-seronegative. The chain uses TRBV19 and TRBJ2-7; D remains unclear. Material: PBMCs. The chain's CDR3 is CASSIFPGEQYF. CDR3 sequence (DNA): TGTGCCAGTAGTATATTCCCGGGCGAGCAGTACTTC.